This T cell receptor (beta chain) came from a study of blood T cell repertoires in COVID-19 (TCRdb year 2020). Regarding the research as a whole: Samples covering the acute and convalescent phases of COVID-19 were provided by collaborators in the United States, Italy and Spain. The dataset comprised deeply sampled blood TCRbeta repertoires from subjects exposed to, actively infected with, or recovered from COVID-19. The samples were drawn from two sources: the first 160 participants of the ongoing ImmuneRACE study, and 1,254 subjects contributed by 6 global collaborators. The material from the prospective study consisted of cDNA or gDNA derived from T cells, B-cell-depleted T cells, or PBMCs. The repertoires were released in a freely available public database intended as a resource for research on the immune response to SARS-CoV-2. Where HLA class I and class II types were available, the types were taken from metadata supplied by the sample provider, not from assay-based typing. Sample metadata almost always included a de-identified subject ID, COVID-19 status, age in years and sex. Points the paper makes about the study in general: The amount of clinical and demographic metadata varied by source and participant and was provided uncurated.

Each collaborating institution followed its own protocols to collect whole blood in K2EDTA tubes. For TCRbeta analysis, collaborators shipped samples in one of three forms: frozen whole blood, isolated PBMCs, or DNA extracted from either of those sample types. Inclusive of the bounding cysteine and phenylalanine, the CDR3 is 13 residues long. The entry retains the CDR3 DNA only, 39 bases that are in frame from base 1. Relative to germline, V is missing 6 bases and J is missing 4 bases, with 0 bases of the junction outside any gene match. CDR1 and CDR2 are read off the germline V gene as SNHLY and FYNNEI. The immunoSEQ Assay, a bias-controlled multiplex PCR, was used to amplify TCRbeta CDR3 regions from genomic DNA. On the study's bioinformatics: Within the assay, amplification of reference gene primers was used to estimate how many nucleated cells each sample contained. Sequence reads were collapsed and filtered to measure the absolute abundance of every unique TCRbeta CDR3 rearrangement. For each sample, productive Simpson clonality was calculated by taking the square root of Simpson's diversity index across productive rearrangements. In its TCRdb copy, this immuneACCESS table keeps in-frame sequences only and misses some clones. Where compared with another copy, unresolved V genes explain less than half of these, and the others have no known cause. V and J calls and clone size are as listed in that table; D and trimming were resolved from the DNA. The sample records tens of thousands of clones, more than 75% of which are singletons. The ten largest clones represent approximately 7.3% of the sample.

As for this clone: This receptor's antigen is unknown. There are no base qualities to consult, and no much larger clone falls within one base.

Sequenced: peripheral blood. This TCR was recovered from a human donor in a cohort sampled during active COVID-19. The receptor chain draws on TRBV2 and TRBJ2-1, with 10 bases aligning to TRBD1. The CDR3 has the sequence CASRGQGYNEQFF. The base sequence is TGTGCCAGCAGGGGACAGGGGTACAATGAGCAGTTCTTC. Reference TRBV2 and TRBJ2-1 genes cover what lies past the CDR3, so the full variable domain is EPEVTQTPSHQVTQMGQEVILRCVPISNHLYFYWYRQILGQKVEFLVSFYNNEISEKSEIFDDQFSVERPDGSNFTLKIRSTKLEDSAMYFCASRGQGYNEQFFGPGTRLTVL.